This T cell receptor (beta chain) comes out of a study of cytomegalovirus exposure and HLA in healthy donors. Germline CDR1 WSHSY, CDR2 SAAADI. CDR3 length: 13 amino acids. The V end lost 1 base, the J end lost 2 bases, and 6 bases lay between the germline ends. Vbeta (60) and Jbeta (13) primers were used in the PCR. The data were produced by immunoSEQ multiplex PCR, yet TCRdb's version contains in-frame clones alone and is incomplete. Seen here are 110,000 to 150,000 clones, more than 80% observed once, and the top ten hold 3.5% to 5.5%. In this sample, this clone turned up a few times. Sequenced input: PBMCs. The clonotype comes from a woman aged 40 to 49 in good health and CMV-seropositive. The V and J genes are TRBV10-2 and TRBJ2-7, with D uncertain. CDR3 DNA: TGCGCCAGCAGTGAGTACGGTCCCTACGAGCAGTACTTC. Its translation is CASSEYGPYEQYF.